This TCR beta chain was captured by sequencing in a study of regulatory T cells in long-lasting Graves disease. Both iRepertoire HTBI primers and Arm-PCR of CDR3 regions were used to build the TCR beta libraries. A single record per CDR3 protein comes from TCRdb applying MiXCR to the multiplex PCR reads. The sample holds about 440,000 distinct CDR3 sequences, 16% seen once. Time point specified: newly diagnosed GD, antithyroid drugs for less than 3 months. The TCR library was made from RNA extracted from PBMCs. Concerning this clonotype: Its antigen is unknown.

CDR3 length: 18 amino acids. Germline CDR1 and CDR2: MGHRA and YSYEKL. V was pared by 4 bases and J by 2 bases, with 13 bases of the junction left unmatched. The study, taken as a whole, reports: Gene preferences differed: TRBV28, TRBJ1-2, TRBJ2-5 in persistent cases. Lower TCR diversity was seen in persistent Graves' patients than in newly diagnosed ones.

These records were also assigned to another study, of T cells in Graves' hyperthyroidism and ophthalmopathy.

Sample: peripheral blood mononuclear cells (PBMCs), taken at new diagnosis, from a patient treated with antithyroid drugs. The chain recombines TRBV4-1 with TRBJ2-7; the match to TRBD1 covers 11 bases. The source is a woman aged 30 to 39 with Graves disease. The CDR3: CASSPAGTGGGKTYEQYF. The CDR3 region has the DNA TGCGCCAGCAGCCCGGCCGGGACAGGGGGAGGGAAAACCTACGAGCAGTACTTC.